Following are 5 T cell receptor beta chains from one sample sequenced in a study of molecular identifiers for immune sequencing clone quantification. TCRdb fed the PCR reads into MiXCR, producing one record per CDR3 protein. Of about 510,000 distinct CDR3 sequences listed, about 21% were seen once; the top ten hold 0.7% to 0.95%. Input material: naive CD8+ T cells from blood, with Jurkat cell RNA spiked in. Regarding subset: FACS-sorted CD8+CD4-CCR7+CD45RA+ naive T cells. Receptors were obtained from a human donor in good health. Some libraries in this study had Jurkat cell RNA spiked in.

The chain couples TRBV20-1 to TRBJ2-3; TRBD2 matches 7 bases. V dropped 4 bases and J dropped 0; count of bases not matched to a gene: 4. Germline CDR1 reads DFQATT; CDR2 reads SNEGSKA (reference sequence). CDR3 length: 14 residues. The CDR3: CSATSGASTDTQYF. The CDR3 DNA sequence: TGCAGTGCTACTAGCGGTGCTAGCACAGATACGCAGTATTTT.

This clonotype was observed many times. The CDR3 sequence is CASSPGAGPYEQYF. The CDR3 DNA reads as TGTGCCAGCAGCCCGGGGGCCGGACCCTACGAGCAGTACTTC. The chain employs TRBV14 and TRBJ2-7; either TRBD1 or TRBD2 may fit D (6 bases each). Germline CDR1 SGHDN, CDR2 FVKESK. V was shortened by 4 bases and J by 2 bases, with 12 bases between the two germline ends. This CDR3 spans 14 amino acids.

This clonotype showed up many times. The V gene is TRBV7-9, the J gene TRBJ1-1; 11 nucleotides match TRBD1. The germline V gene encodes CDR1 SEHNR and CDR2 FQNEAQ (reference sequence). This CDR3 comprises 15 residues. The junction had 4 bases not matched to a gene; V was cut back by 4 bases and J by 3 bases. The CDR3 nucleotides read TGTGCCAGCAGCTCAGGGACAGGGGGTGACACTGAAGCTTTCTTT. Protein: CASSSGTGGDTEAFF.

On this clonotype itself: One junction end does not reproduce the germline sequence, and a read error may be involved. The gene calls are TRBV12-3 or TRBV12-4 and TRBJ2-5; D is unresolved. The CDR3 consists of 12 residues. CDR3 nucleotide sequence: TGTGCCAGCAGTCCAAACCAAGAGAACCAGTACTTC. Amino acids: CASSPNQENQYF.

With respect to this clonotype: One end of the junction varies from germline; a read error may be responsible. The genes are TRBV9 and TRBJ2-3; 8 nucleotides align to TRBD1. Germline V gene lookup returns CDR1 SGDLS and CDR2 YYNGEE. This CDR3 region has 15 residues. The CDR3 DNA sequence: TGTGCCAGCAGCGTAGAACAGGGGGGAGCAGATACGCAGTGTTTT. It translates to CASSVEQGGADTQCF.